The clone carrying this T cell receptor (beta chain) was seen just once. The antigen remains unidentified. Assay: immunoSEQ multiplex PCR; the TCRdb copy retains only in-frame clones and omits some. The sample yields some 1 million clones, around 75% seen once. The entry originates in a study of shared clonotypes between healthy human individuals. The CDR3 covers 15 residues. Germline loops: CDR1 SGHVS, CDR2 FQNEAQ. V was pared by 0 bases and J by 1 base, with 2 bases of the junction left unmatched. Study observations and caveats: Clonotypes that were shared across a few donors made up around 5% of naive CD4 clonotypes.

The TCR comes from a man between 18 and 35 years old in good health. The chain couples TRBV7-8 to TRBJ1-1; 7 bases map to TRBD1. The sample comprised memory CD4+ T cells sorted from blood. Subset meaning: CD45RA-negative fraction. This CDR3 reads CASSLAWTGNTEAFF. The CDR3 DNA follows: TGTGCCAGCAGCTTAGCTTGGACAGGGAACACTGAAGCTTTCTTT.